A single count supports the clone carrying this T cell receptor (beta chain). Its antigen remains unidentified. This sample was taken from a study of glioma-infiltrating T cells. Turning to the study itself: Samples included WHO grade II oligodendrogliomas or astrocytomas and initial-diagnosis grade IV glioblastomas. Glioma patients had dexamethasone for six or fewer days before surgery. Target coverage was about 4.5- to 11-fold for roughly one million blood T cells. General study findings and limits: Tissue-blood divergence was below expectation in non-neoplastic patients, above in gliomas.

CDR1 is SGHVS, CDR2 FQNEAQ, per germline. With 4 bases clipped from V and 3 bases from J, the junction kept 12 bases outside the gene matches. This CDR3 region has 16 residues. Amplification of TCR alpha and beta CDR3 regions from RNA used iRepertoire nested multiplex PCR. TCRdb recomputed calls from the multiplex PCR reads with MiXCR, one row per CDR3 protein. The sample consists of fewer than 500,000 distinct CDR3 sequences, approximately 42% of them appearing once. The sample taken for sequencing was glioma tissue, nonneoplastic brain tissue, or PBMCs (not recorded which). The TCR originated in a human donor with low-grade glioma or glioblastoma, undergoing nonglioma brain surgery, or in good health (not recorded which). V gene TRBV7-8 combines with J gene TRBJ2-7; 7 positions agree with TRBD2. The CDR3 DNA sequence: TGTGCCAGCAGCTCCCTGTGGGAGGGGAAGGACTACGAGCAGTACTTC. Encoded protein: CASSSLWEGKDYEQYF. The variable domain in full, with the rest retrieved from reference TRBV7-8 and TRBJ2-7, is GAGVSQSPRYKVAKRGQDVALRCDPISGHVSLFWYQQALGQGPEFLTYFQNEAQLDKSGLPSDRFFAERPEGSVSTLKIQRTQQEDSAVYLCASSSLWEGKDYEQYFGPGTRLTVT.